Given below is one TCR beta chain in context. This specimen comes from a study of spatial heterogeneity in lung cancer. Study as a whole: The average appearance count of each unique TCR and UMI combination in raw reads was more than ten.

V lost 4 bases to trimming and J lost 0 bases, with 14 bases between them. The CDR3 covers 15 residues. The germline V gene has CDR1 SGHKS and CDR2 YYEKEE (reference sequence). In TCRdb, the 5' RACE reads were re-called with MiXCR into one record per CDR3 protein. The top ten clones hold around 16% of a sample with 95,000 to 130,000 distinct CDR3 sequences, about 12% of them seen once. The time point is: blood at routine non-recurrence follow-up after resection. Whole RNA was taken from tumor, nontumor lung or frozen PBMC; it was then sequenced unsorted. This material consisted of PBMCs, taken at follow-up. J is TRBJ2-7 and V is TRBV5-5, with D possibly called TRBD1 or TRBD2 (5 bases each). The sequence was obtained from a male donor with early-stage non-small cell lung cancer. CDR3 amino acids: CASSNRGVGSYEQYF. CDR3 bases: TGTGCCAGCAGCAATCGAGGGGTAGGCTCCTACGAGCAGTACTTC.